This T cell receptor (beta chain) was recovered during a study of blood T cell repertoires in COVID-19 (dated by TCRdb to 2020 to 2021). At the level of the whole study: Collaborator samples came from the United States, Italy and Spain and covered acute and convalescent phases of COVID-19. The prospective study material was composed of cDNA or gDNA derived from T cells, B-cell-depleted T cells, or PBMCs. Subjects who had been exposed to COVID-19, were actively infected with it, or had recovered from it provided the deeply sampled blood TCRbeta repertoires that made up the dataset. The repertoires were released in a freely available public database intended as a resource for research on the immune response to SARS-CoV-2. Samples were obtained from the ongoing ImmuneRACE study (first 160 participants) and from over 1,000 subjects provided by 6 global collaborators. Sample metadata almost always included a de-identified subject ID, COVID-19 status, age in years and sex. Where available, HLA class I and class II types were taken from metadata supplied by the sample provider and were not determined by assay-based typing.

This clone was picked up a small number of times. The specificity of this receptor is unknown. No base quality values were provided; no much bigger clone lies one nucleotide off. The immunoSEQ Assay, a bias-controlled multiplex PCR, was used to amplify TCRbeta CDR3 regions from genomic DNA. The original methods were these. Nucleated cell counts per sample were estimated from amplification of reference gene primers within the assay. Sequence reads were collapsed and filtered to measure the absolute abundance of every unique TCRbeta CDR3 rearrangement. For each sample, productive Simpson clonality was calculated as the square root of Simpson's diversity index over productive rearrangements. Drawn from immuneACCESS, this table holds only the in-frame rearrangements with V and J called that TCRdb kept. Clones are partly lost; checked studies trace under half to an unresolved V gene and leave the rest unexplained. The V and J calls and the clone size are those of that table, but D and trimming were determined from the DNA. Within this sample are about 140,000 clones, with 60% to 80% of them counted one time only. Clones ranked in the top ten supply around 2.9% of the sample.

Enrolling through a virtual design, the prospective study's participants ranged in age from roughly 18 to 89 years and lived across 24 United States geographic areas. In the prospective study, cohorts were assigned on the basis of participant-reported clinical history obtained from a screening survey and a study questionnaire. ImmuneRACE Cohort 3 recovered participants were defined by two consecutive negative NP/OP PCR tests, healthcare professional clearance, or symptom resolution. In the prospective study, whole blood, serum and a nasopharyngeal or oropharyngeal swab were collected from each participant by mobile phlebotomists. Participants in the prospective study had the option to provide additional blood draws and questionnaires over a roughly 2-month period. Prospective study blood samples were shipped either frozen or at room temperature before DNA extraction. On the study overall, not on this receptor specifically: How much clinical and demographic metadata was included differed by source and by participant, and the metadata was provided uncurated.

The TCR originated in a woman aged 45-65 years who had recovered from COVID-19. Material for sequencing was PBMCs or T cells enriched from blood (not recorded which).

The DNA sequence is TGTGCCAGTAGTACTCCCTCGGGGATAGCGGGAGCTAGGATTCAGTACTTC. This translates into CASSTPSGIAGARIQYF. This sequence uses TRBV19 and TRBJ2-4; 9 of the junction bases match TRBD2. Based on the germline V gene (reference sequence), the CDR1 and CDR2 sequences are LNHDA and SQIVND. The CDR3 contains 17 residues, cysteine and phenylalanine counted. Only CDR3 DNA is held: 51 bases, read in frame from base 1. V has 4 bases trimmed and J has 10 bases trimmed; junction bases matching no gene number 17.